This is a list of T cell receptor beta chains from one sample in a study of shared clonotypes between healthy human individuals. The table came from immunoSEQ multiplex PCR; TCRdb's copy has only in-frame clones and leaves some out. The table lists some 2.1 million clones, 85% to 95% of them singletons. Sequenced material: naive CD4+ T cells sorted from blood. The receptors here all came from a man between 18 and 29 years old in good health. CDR3s include the opening cysteine and the closing phenylalanine or tryptophan. A D gene is named only where the DNA matches it firmly. The size field is filled for only some rows; it gives once, few, many or a size class.

CASSLDRGFYEQYF TGTGCCAGCAGCTTAGATCGTGGGTTCTACGAGCAGTACTTC TRBV7-2 NA TRBJ2-7 NA
CASRAGQSYTDTQYF TGTGCCAGCAGGGCCGGACAGTCATACACAGATACGCAGTATTTT TRBV27 NA TRBJ2-3 NA
CASSFQDLHNSPLHF TGTGCCAGCAGCTTCCAGGATCTCCATAATTCACCCCTCCACTTT TRBV5-6 NA TRBJ1-6 NA
CASSLDPWREGTDTQYF TGTGCCAGCAGCTTAGACCCCTGGCGGGAGGGCACAGATACGCAGTATTTT TRBV7-6 TRBD2 TRBJ2-3 NA
CASSYGGENIQYF TGTGCCAGCTCATATGGGGGCGAGAACATTCAGTACTTC TRBV18 NA TRBJ2-4 NA
CASSLAGVGGELFF TGTGCCAGCAGTTTAGCGGGAGTGGGCGGGGAGCTGTTTTTT TRBV25-1 TRBD2 TRBJ2-2 NA
CASSPELNTEAFF TGTGCCAGCAGCCCGGAGTTGAACACTGAAGCTTTCTTT TRBV5-8 NA TRBJ1-1 NA
CASNNRVGETQYF TGTGCCAGCAACAACAGGGTGGGAGAGACCCAGTACTTC TRBV6-1 NA TRBJ2-5 NA
CATSKAGQNTEAFF TGTGCCACCAGCAAGGCGGGACAGAACACTGAAGCTTTCTTT TRBV15 NA TRBJ1-1 NA
CASSIGHSYEQYF TGTGCCAGTAGTATAGGACACTCCTACGAGCAGTACTTC TRBV19 NA TRBJ2-7 NA
CASSVRDGPPETQYF TGTGCCAGCTCAGTACGGGACGGGCCCCCAGAGACCCAGTACTTC TRBV18 NA TRBJ2-5 NA
CASSARDRGESEQYF TGTGCCAGCAGCGCCAGGGACAGGGGAGAGTCCGAGCAGTACTTC TRBV7-9 TRBD1 TRBJ2-7 NA
CASSSEAGPYEQYF TGTGCCAGCAGCTCGGAGGCGGGTCCCTACGAGCAGTACTTC TRBV11-3 NA TRBJ2-7 NA
CASSLIGTDGETQYF TGTGCCAGCAGCTTAATAGGGACGGACGGGGAGACCCAGTACTTC TRBV7-9 NA TRBJ2-5 NA
CASSLAAEQYF TGTGCCAGCAGCTTAGCCGCCGAGCAGTACTTC TRBV7-9 NA TRBJ2-7 NA
CASSQPGQKSNSPLHF TGTGCCAGCAGTCAACCGGGACAAAAAAGTAATTCACCCCTCCACTTT TRBV2 NA TRBJ1-6 NA
CASSYEIPGLNEKLFF TGTGCCAGCAGTTACGAGATTCCAGGGTTAAATGAAAAACTGTTTTTT TRBV6-6 NA TRBJ1-4 NA
CASSVTGANTEAFF TGTGCCAGCAGCGTTACAGGGGCGAACACTGAAGCTTTCTTT TRBV9 TRBD1 TRBJ1-1 NA
CASTPRYGEHTIYF TGTGCCAGCACCCCCCGTTACGGGGAACACACCATATATTTT TRBV6-6 NA TRBJ1-3 NA
CASSLSGGGAYEQYF TGTGCCAGCAGCTTAAGCGGAGGGGGCGCGTACGAGCAGTACTTC TRBV7-2 NA TRBJ2-7 once
CASSQAFSPLHF TGCGCCAGCAGCCAAGCCTTCTCACCCCTCCACTTT TRBV4-1 NA TRBJ1-6 NA
CASSLRTGTNTEAFF TGTGCCAGCAGTCTCCGGACAGGGACGAACACTGAAGCTTTCTTT TRBV6-5 TRBD1 TRBJ1-1 NA
CASSLEAVGVKGYTF TGTGCCAGCAGCTTGGAGGCAGTTGGGGTAAAGGGCTACACCTTC TRBV5-5 NA TRBJ1-2 NA
CASSLALTSPAIAFF TGTGCCAGCAGCTTAGCCCTAACAAGTCCGGCGATAGCTTTCTTT TRBV7-2 NA TRBJ1-1 once
CASTFTGGHYEQYF TGTGCCAGCACTTTCACGGGGGGACACTACGAGCAGTACTTC TRBV28 NA TRBJ2-7 NA
CASSLGVRTRQFF TGTGCCAGCAGCTTAGGAGTCCGTACTAGGCAGTTCTTC TRBV7-2 NA TRBJ2-1 NA
CASSAGLGTDTQYF TGTGCCAGCAGTGCTGGGCTCGGCACAGATACGCAGTATTTT TRBV2 NA TRBJ2-3 NA
CASSVGTAQETQYF TGTGCCAGCAGTGTAGGGACAGCCCAAGAGACCCAGTACTTC TRBV25-1 TRBD1 TRBJ2-5 once
CASLYFGYTGELFF TGTGCCAGCTTATATTTCGGGTATACCGGGGAGCTGTTTTTT TRBV6-5 NA TRBJ2-2 NA
CASSSTPGSYNEQFF TGCGCCAGCAGCTCGACCCCGGGCTCCTACAATGAGCAGTTCTTC TRBV5-1 NA TRBJ2-1 NA
CASSERDSYGYTF TGTGCCAGCAGCGAGCGGGACAGCTATGGCTACACCTTC TRBV9 TRBD1 TRBJ1-2 NA
CASSSVMPSLLEQYF TGTGCCAGCAGTTCCGTTATGCCGAGTCTCCTCGAGCAGTACTTC TRBV28 NA TRBJ2-7 once
CASSGRVSASTGELFF TGTGCCAGCAGCGGGCGGGTTTCTGCGTCCACCGGGGAGCTGTTTTTT TRBV7-2 NA TRBJ2-2 NA
CASNSGSGAFF TGTGCCAGCAATTCGGGAAGCGGAGCTTTCTTT TRBV28 NA TRBJ1-1 NA
CASSFRRVPGELFF TGTGCCAGCAGCTTCCGCAGGGTTCCCGGGGAGCTGTTTTTT TRBV7-2 NA TRBJ2-2 NA
CASSPGQLNTEAFF TGTGCCAGCTCACCCGGACAGCTGAACACTGAAGCTTTCTTT TRBV18 NA TRBJ1-1 few
CASSTLASGDSPLHF TGTGCCAGTAGTACACTCGCGTCAGGTGATTCACCCCTCCACTTT TRBV19 NA TRBJ1-6 NA
CASSSNSNEQFF TGTGCCAGCAGCTCTAACAGCAATGAGCAGTTCTTC TRBV6-4 NA TRBJ2-1 NA
CAWSAMGGTDTQYF TGTGCCTGGAGCGCAATGGGGGGCACAGATACGCAGTATTTT TRBV30 NA TRBJ2-3 NA
CAWSPLKGAKNIQYF TGTGCCTGGAGTCCCCTTAAGGGAGCCAAAAACATTCAGTACTTC TRBV30 NA TRBJ2-4 NA
CAASEGRGYTF TGTGCCGCCTCAGAGGGTCGCGGCTACACCTTC TRBV19 NA TRBJ1-2 NA
CASTLTDTEAFF TGTGCCAGCACCTTGACGGACACTGAAGCTTTCTTT TRBV6-1 NA TRBJ1-1 NA
CAWRLMSSEQFF TGTGCCTGGAGATTAATGAGTTCTGAGCAGTTCTTC TRBV30 NA TRBJ2-1 NA
CASSQDRGSSYNSPLHF TGCGCCAGCAGCCAAGATCGGGGGAGCTCCTATAATTCACCCCTCCACTTT TRBV4-1 NA TRBJ1-6 NA
CASSQEARLAGGNEQFF TGCGCCAGCAGCCAAGAAGCCCGACTAGCGGGAGGGAATGAGCAGTTCTTC TRBV4-3 TRBD2 TRBJ2-1 NA
CASGLVGGPYNEQFF TGTGCTAGTGGTTTGGTCGGTGGACCCTACAATGAGCAGTTCTTC TRBV12-5 NA TRBJ2-1 NA
CAWSAFSGSGGYTF TGTGCCTGGAGTGCGTTCTCAGGGAGTGGTGGCTACACCTTC TRBV30 NA TRBJ1-2 NA